This entry lists 29 T cell receptor beta chains sequenced from one sample in a study of T cells after yellow fever vaccination. One entry per CDR3 protein results from TCRdb running MiXCR on the 5' RACE reads. The sample consists of 95,000 to 150,000 distinct CDR3 sequences, under 9% of them appearing once. Sequencing used CD8+ T cells sorted from PBMCs, obtained on the day of the yellow fever booster vaccination. The receptors originated from a young man who received the YFV17D yellow fever vaccine.

The sample holds many counts of this clonotype. This chain connects TRBV24-1 to TRBJ2-3; D possibly corresponds to TRBD2 (5 bases). V lost 5 bases and J lost 4, with 9 bases in between. Germline V CDR1 and CDR2: KGHDR, SFDVKD. The CDR3 covers 13 residues. The CDR3 DNA is TGTGCCACCAGTGGTCAGGAGGCAGATACGCAGTATTTT. It is translated as CATSGQEADTQYF.

The chain has TRBV15 and TRBJ2-2; D not certain. CDR3 length: 13 amino acids. CDR1 and CDR2 (germline): LNHNV, YYDKDF (reference sequence). V was trimmed by 5 bases and J by 3 bases, leaving 7 bases between them. The CDR3 region is CATSGEYTGELFF. The CDR3 region has the DNA TGTGCCACCAGCGGCGAGTACACCGGGGAGCTGTTTTTT.

The V call is TRBV7-9, the J call TRBJ2-1; a weak D match, TRBD2 (5 bases). Trimming removed 5 bases at V and 5 bases at J, with 16 bases between. Germline values: CDR1 SEHNR, CDR2 FQNEAQ (reference sequence). The CDR3 runs 15 residues. The CDR3 nucleotides read TGTGCCAGCAGCACGGACTCGGCGGTGAACAATGAGCAGTTCTTC. Its translation is CASSTDSAVNNEQFF.

This clonotype showed up many times. The chain joins TRBV11-2 to TRBJ2-2; D ambiguous. CDR3 length equals 13 residues. CDR1 and CDR2 (germline): SGHAT, FQNNGV. V shed 3 bases and J shed 1 base, with 3 bases lying between them. CDR3 residues: CASSFMNTGELFF. The CDR3 DNA is TGTGCCAGCAGCTTCATGAACACCGGGGAGCTGTTTTTT. Full variable domain (missing parts from reference TRBV11-2 and TRBJ2-2): EAGVAQSPRYKIIEKRQSVAFWCNPISGHATLYWYQQILGQGPKLLIQFQNNGVVDDSQLPKDRFSAERLKGVDSTLKIQPAKLEDSAVYLCASSFMNTGELFFGEGSRLTVL.

V is TRBV24-1 and J is TRBJ2-6; no firm D call. This CDR3 is 12 amino acids long. V shed 9 bases and J shed 0 bases, with 2 bases lying between them. CDR1 and CDR2 (germline): KGHDR, SFDVKD. The CDR3: CATLSGANVLTF. The CDR3 region has the DNA TGTGCCACCCTCTCTGGGGCCAACGTCCTGACTTTC.

The chain is built from TRBV7-2 and TRBJ1-2; D remains ambiguous. The CDR3 loop spans 15 amino acids. V lost 5 bases to trimming and J lost 6 bases, with 19 bases between them. Germline V gene sequence: CDR1 SGHTA, CDR2 FQGNSA. CDR3 nucleotides: TGTGCCAGCAGCCCGGGCCGTCCCGCTGAGGATGGCTACACCTTC. It codes for CASSPGRPAEDGYTF.

This clonotype was detected ten times or more. The V call is TRBV12-3 or TRBV12-4, the J call TRBJ2-6; D ambiguous. V shed 5 bases and J shed 0 bases, with 5 bases lying between them. This CDR3 contains 14 residues. The CDR3 DNA reads TGTGCCAGCAGTCCACGCTCTGGGGCCAACGTCCTGACTTTC. Its translation: CASSPRSGANVLTF.

This clonotype was found a few times. The V and J genes are TRBV7-9 and TRBJ2-3; 7 nucleotides agree with TRBD2. The CDR3 length is 14 residues. The germline V gene has CDR1 SEHNR and CDR2 FQNEAQ (reference sequence). After removal of 5 bases from V and 1 base from J, the junction contained 3 bases not matched to a gene. CDR3 nucleotide sequence: TGTGCCAGCAGCCCCGCGGGGGGCACAGATACGCAGTATTTT. Amino acid sequence: CASSPAGGTDTQYF.

The rearrangement joins TRBV5-1 to TRBJ2-2; no clear D gene. The CDR3 sequence is 15 residues long. Germline V gene data show CDR1 as SGHRS and CDR2 as YFSETQ. Trimming shortened V by 0 bases and J by 3 bases, and 9 bases separated the two germline ends. The CDR3 bases are TGCGCCAGCAGCTTGGGGCAGTCATACACCGGGGAGCTGTTTTTT. The encoded protein is CASSLGQSYTGELFF.

The chain uses TRBV4-2 and TRBJ2-1; possible D gene TRBD2, 5 bases. Deletions cut 1 base from V and 10 bases from J, with 11 bases between. Germline V gives CDR1 LGHNA, CDR2 YNFKEQ. The CDR3 consists of 13 residues. The CDR3 here is CASSQVGLIEQFF. As DNA, the CDR3 is TGTGCCAGCAGCCAAGTCGGACTTATAGAGCAGTTCTTC.

This clonotype turned up a few times. The chain uses TRBV12-3 or TRBV12-4 and TRBJ1-1; D gene unclear. The CDR3 runs to 11 residues. The V end lost 8 bases, the J end lost 7 bases, and 11 bases lay between the germline ends. The CDR3 sequence is CASHSSGEAFF. CDR3 nucleotide sequence: TGTGCCAGCCATTCCAGTGGTGAAGCTTTCTTT.

The chain couples TRBV30 to TRBJ2-7; unclear D gene. Germline loops: CDR1 GTSNPN, CDR2 SVGIG (reference sequence). The CDR3 runs to 13 residues. Trimming shortened V by 2 bases and J by 5 bases, and 13 bases separated the two germline ends. CDR3 in amino acids: CAWSWVGYNEQYF. CDR3 nucleotides: TGTGCCTGGAGTTGGGTCGGTTACAACGAGCAGTACTTC.

This clonotype was observed many times. The chain has TRBV9 and TRBJ1-1; D gene uncertain. The CDR3 sequence is 16 residues long. Germline V CDR1 and CDR2: SGDLS, YYNGEE. Trimming shortened V by 0 bases and J by 1 base, and 13 bases separated the two germline ends. CDR3 DNA sequence: TGTGCCAGCAGCGTAGCCCCTGGGAGGTGGAACACTGAAGCTTTCTTT. Amino acid sequence: CASSVAPGRWNTEAFF.

Regarding this clonotype: A read error may produce the germline difference seen at one junction end. The chain is built from TRBV7-2 and TRBJ2-4; D is uncertain. The germline gives CDR1 SGHTA, CDR2 FQGNSA. The CDR3 has 12 amino acids. CDR3 residues: CASSFLGPEVDF. For the CDR3, the DNA is TGTGCCAGCAGCTTTCTGGGTCCCGAGGTAGACTTC.

The chain combines TRBV3-1 with TRBJ1-1; D may be TRBD1 (5 bases). Germline V gene data show CDR1 as LGHDT and CDR2 as YNNKEL (reference sequence). With 4 bases removed from V and 3 bases from J, the gap between germline ends came to 21 bases. The CDR3 sequence is 17 residues long. CDR3 DNA: TGTGCCAGCAGCCCCACCGCGTTCTGGCAGGGCGACACTGAAGCTTTCTTT. Protein sequence: CASSPTAFWQGDTEAFF.

This clonotype was picked up many times. The chain links TRBV12-3 or TRBV12-4 to TRBJ1-1, with TRBD1 identical over 7 bases. The J segment lost 4 bases and the V segment lost 3 bases, leaving 2 bases of the junction unmatched. The CDR3 runs to 13 residues. The CDR3 coding sequence is TGTGCCAGCAGTTTCACAGGGGTCACTGAAGCTTTCTTT. As protein: CASSFTGVTEAFF.

This clonotype was counted between two and nine times. This chain joins TRBV9 and TRBJ2-1; 7 bases are a match to TRBD2. J gave up 2 bases and V 0 bases, and 2 bases lay outside the gene matches. The CDR3 length is 15 residues. CDR1 is SGDLS and CDR2 is YYNGEE in the germline V gene. CDR3 nucleotides: TGTGCCAGCAGCGTAGTGGGGGGGACCTACAATGAGCAGTTCTTC. Translation gives CASSVVGGTYNEQFF.

The chain carries TRBV7-6 and TRBJ1-4; D remains unclear. CDR1 is SGHVS, CDR2 FNYEAQ, per germline. V was cut by 2 bases and J by 0 bases, with 13 bases left in between. The CDR3 is 17 residues long. This chain's CDR3 is CASSLSFGQSTNEKLFF. CDR3 bases: TGTGCCAGCAGCTTATCCTTTGGGCAATCAACTAATGAAAAACTGTTTTTT.

This clonotype was observed a handful of times. V gene TRBV20-1 combines with J gene TRBJ2-7; the match to TRBD1 covers 7 bases. CDR1 and CDR2 from the germline V gene are DFQATT and SNEGSKA (reference sequence). Trimming cost V 5 bases and J 1 base; bases outside gene matches: 8. The CDR3 covers 14 residues. The CDR3 is CSAFDRDRSYEQYF. The CDR3 DNA sequence: TGCAGTGCTTTCGACAGGGACAGATCCTACGAGCAGTACTTC.

Judged by abundance, this clonotype is large. The chain employs TRBV12-3 or TRBV12-4 and TRBJ1-2; D unresolved. V was pared by 6 bases and J by 7 bases, with 15 bases between. The CDR3 sequence is 13 residues long. CDR3 sequence (DNA): TGTGCCAGCAGCCAAAACCCCCCCGGTGGCTACACCTTC. This sequence encodes CASSQNPPGGYTF.

V usage is TRBV7-9 and J usage is TRBJ2-1; 8 positions match TRBD1. The J segment lost 2 bases and the V segment lost 4 bases, leaving 1 base of the junction unmatched. Germline CDR1 is SEHNR and CDR2 is FQNEAQ (reference sequence). The CDR3 has 14 residues. CDR3 in DNA: TGTGCCAGCAGCTCAGGGGGCCCCTACAATGAGCAGTTCTTC. This translates into CASSSGGPYNEQFF.

To note about this clonotype: Compared with germline, one end of the junction differs, possibly owing to a read error. The chain carries TRBV20-1 and TRBJ1-1, with unresolved D. In germline, CDR1 is DFQATT, CDR2 SNEGSKA (reference sequence). This CDR3 has 12 amino acids. Here the CDR3 reads CSANPGNTEAFF. The CDR3 DNA sequence: TGCAGCGCTAACCCGGGGAACACTGAAGCTTTCTTT.

The DNA of the CDR3 is TGCGCCAGCAGCCACTCAGTGGGGGGAGGCACAGATACGCAGTATTTT. Amino acids: CASSHSVGGGTDTQYF. The chain recombines TRBV4-1 with TRBJ2-3, with D possibly being TRBD2 (6 bases). This CDR3 has 16 residues. Per the germline V gene, CDR1 is MGHRA and CDR2 is YSYEKL. Trimming left V 3 bases short and J 1 base short, with 14 bases between.

The CDR3 nucleotides read TGTGCCAGCAGCTTATTAACCGGCTATGGCTACACCTTC. This encodes CASSLLTGYGYTF. The chain recombines TRBV7-2 with TRBJ1-2; D is ambiguous. In germline, CDR1 is SGHTA, CDR2 FQGNSA. The CDR3 is made up of 13 amino acids. Trimming took 2 bases from V and 4 from J, leaving 8 bases between them.

This clonotype turned up a few times. V and J are TRBV11-1 and TRBJ2-7, with D possibly called TRBD1 or TRBD2 (6 bases each). The CDR3 is 15 residues long. The germline gives CDR1 SGHAT, CDR2 FQDESV (reference sequence). The V gene lost 5 bases and the J gene lost 1 base, with 15 bases spanning the gap. The CDR3 loop reads CASSPSAGASYEQYF. The CDR3, as DNA: TGTGCCAGCAGCCCTAGCGCAGGGGCTTCCTACGAGCAGTACTTC. The variable domain in full, with the rest retrieved from reference TRBV11-1 and TRBJ2-7, is EAEVAQSPRYKITEKSQAVAFWCDPISGHATLYWYRQILGQGPELLVQFQDESVVDDSQLPKDRFSAERLKGVDSTLKIQPAELGDSAMYLCASSPSAGASYEQYFGPGTRLTVT.

This clonotype was observed a few times. This sequence joins TRBV7-6 and TRBJ2-7, with D possibly being TRBD2 (7 bases). This CDR3 has 14 residues. Looked up from germline, CDR1 is SGHVS and CDR2 is FNYEAQ. V lost 0 bases and J 6 bases, leaving 12 bases between the germline ends. The CDR3 is CASSLAGGPGEQYF. CDR3 DNA sequence: TGTGCCAGCAGCTTAGCCGGGGGGCCTGGCGAGCAGTACTTC.

This chain links TRBV12-3 or TRBV12-4 with TRBJ2-1; a weak D match, TRBD1 (5 bases). The CDR3 has 15 residues. V was cut by 1 base and J by 8 bases, with 15 bases left in between. CDR3 sequence reads: CASSLGGPIIDEQFF. CDR3 coding DNA: TGTGCCAGCAGTTTAGGGGGCCCCATAATCGATGAGCAGTTCTTC.

A few counts support this clonotype. J is TRBJ1-6 and V is TRBV9; no clear D gene. V dropped 3 bases and J dropped 8 bases, with 15 bases sitting between them. Germline CDR1 and CDR2: SGDLS and YYNGEE. The length of the CDR3 is 15 residues. The chain's CDR3 is CASSAPAKGHSPLHF. DNA for the CDR3: TGTGCCAGCAGCGCTCCGGCGAAGGGTCATTCACCCCTCCACTTT. Drawing the rest from reference TRBV9 and TRBJ1-6, the complete variable domain is DSGVTQTPKHLITATGQRVTLRCSPRSGDLSVYWYQQSLDQGLQFLIQYYNGEERAKGNILERFSAQQFPDLHSELNLSSLELGDSALYFCASSAPAKGHSPLHFGNGTRLTVT.

The CDR3 DNA is TGTGCCAGCAGCGGGACAGGGACCCCCTACGAGCAGTACTTC. Its translation: CASSGTGTPYEQYF. This chain uses TRBV6-2 or TRBV6-3 with TRBJ2-7, with 9 bases fitting TRBD1. The CDR3 is 14 residues long. The trim removed 6 bases at V and 2 bases at J, leaving 5 bases unmatched. Per the germline V gene, CDR1 is MNHEY and CDR2 is SVGEGT.